A selection of T cell receptor beta chains follows, all from one sample in a study of shared clonotypes between healthy human individuals. The table came from immunoSEQ multiplex PCR; TCRdb's copy has only in-frame clones and leaves some out. In the table there are about 2.1 million clones, approximately 94% of which are singletons. Sequencing was performed on naive CD8+ T cells from PBMCs. Every receptor here comes from a man aged 18 to 29 in good health. Some clones in this sample may be carry-over from other donors' samples. Both conserved end residues are part of each CDR3. D genes are given only for firm matches. Size is omitted from some rows. Given values are once, few, many or a class for expanded clones.

d_gene,len,j_gene,abundance,v_gene,CDR3aa,CDR3nt
-,16,TRBJ2-5,-,TRBV6-5,CASSYSTAGPQETQYF,TGTGCCAGCAGTTACTCGACGGCAGGGCCCCAAGAGACCCAGTACTTC
TRBD1,15,TRBJ2-1,few,TRBV9,CASSGPGQGGGEQFF,TGTGCCAGCAGCGGACCGGGACAGGGTGGTGGTGAGCAGTTCTTC
-,13,TRBJ1-1,-,TRBV16,CASSQLGGTEAFF,TGTGCCAGCAGCCAATTAGGCGGCACTGAAGCTTTCTTT
TRBD2,16,TRBJ2-1,-,TRBV25-1,CASSDRLAGAYNEQFF,TGTGCCAGCAGTGACCGGCTAGCGGGAGCTTACAATGAGCAGTTCTTC
-,12,TRBJ1-3,-,TRBV27,CASSPPGDTIYF,TGTGCCAGCAGTCCCCCAGGGGACACCATATATTTT
-,16,TRBJ2-6,-,TRBV2,CASRPPRDSGANVLTF,TGTGCCAGCAGGCCCCCTCGGGACTCTGGGGCCAACGTCCTGACTTTC
TRBD1,17,TRBJ2-2,-,TRBV30,CAWSARPGQDNTGELFF,TGTGCCTGGAGTGCAAGACCGGGACAGGATAACACCGGGGAGCTGTTTTTT
-,14,TRBJ2-7,once,TRBV28,CASSSLGTSYEQYF,TGTGCCAGCAGTTCCTTAGGCACCTCCTACGAGCAGTACTTC
-,14,TRBJ2-1,-,TRBV4-1,CASSLLLKGHEQFF,TGCGCCAGCAGCCTTCTCCTAAAGGGGCATGAGCAGTTCTTC
-,15,TRBJ1-2,-,TRBV29-1,CSVPEMQGADYGYTF,TGCAGCGTACCGGAAATGCAGGGTGCGGACTATGGCTACACCTTC
TRBD1,18,TRBJ2-2,-,TRBV27,CASSPSTTGGELAGELFF,TGTGCCAGCAGTCCCTCAACGACAGGGGGCGAGTTGGCCGGGGAGCTGTTTTTT
-,15,TRBJ1-1,-,TRBV27,CASSLQGGEGTEAFF,TGTGCCAGCAGTTTACAGGGAGGAGAGGGCACTGAAGCTTTCTTT
-,14,TRBJ2-1,-,TRBV11-2,CASSSLRGLSEQFF,TGTGCCAGCAGCTCCCTCCGGGGGCTGAGTGAGCAGTTCTTC
-,14,TRBJ1-2,-,TRBV14,CASSHPSKGYGYTF,TGTGCCAGCAGCCACCCTTCGAAAGGGTATGGCTACACCTTC
-,15,TRBJ1-5,-,TRBV28,CASKPGTFSNQPQHF,TGTGCCAGCAAACCCGGGACGTTCAGCAATCAGCCCCAGCATTTT
-,15,TRBJ2-7,-,TRBV9,CASSVGVSPRDEQYF,TGTGCCAGCAGCGTAGGAGTCTCTCCGCGGGACGAGCAGTACTTC
TRBD2,16,TRBJ2-5,-,TRBV2,CASSSSAGRDSETQYF,TGTGCCAGCAGCTCAAGCGCGGGGAGGGATTCAGAGACCCAGTACTTC
TRBD2,18,TRBJ2-1,-,TRBV4-3,CASSSLGGAGISYNEQFF,TGCGCCAGCAGCTCCCTCGGCGGAGCGGGGATCTCCTACAATGAGCAGTTCTTC
-,12,TRBJ1-2,-,TRBV19,CASTTTDYGYTF,TGTGCCAGCACCACGACGGACTATGGCTACACCTTC
TRBD2,15,TRBJ2-7,-,TRBV9,CASSPGRTSSYEQYF,TGTGCCAGCAGCCCGGGACGGACTAGCTCCTACGAGCAGTACTTC
TRBD1,15,TRBJ1-2,-,TRBV13,CASSARGRNDHGYTF,TGTGCCAGCAGCGCCAGGGGGCGCAATGACCATGGCTACACCTTC
-,14,TRBJ2-2,once,TRBV11-2,CASMIQGNTGELFF,TGTGCCAGCATGATACAGGGGAACACCGGGGAGCTGTTTTTT
-,14,TRBJ2-7,-,TRBV6-5,CASSYSGVSYEQYF,TGTGCCAGCAGTTACTCCGGGGTCTCCTACGAGCAGTACTTC
-,18,TRBJ1-1,-,TRBV30,CAWVLWAGYQPMNTEAFF,TGTGCCTGGGTCCTCTGGGCGGGGTATCAGCCCATGAACACTGAAGCTTTCTTT
-,16,TRBJ1-1,-,TRBV10-3,CAISEQDSRMNTEAFF,TGTGCCATCAGTGAGCAGGACAGCCGCATGAACACTGAAGCTTTCTTT
-,16,TRBJ2-5,once,TRBV30,CAWSQTNGRPQETQYF,TGTGCCTGGAGTCAGACTAATGGGAGGCCTCAAGAGACCCAGTACTTC
-,19,TRBJ1-4,-,TRBV7-9,CASSALEVGGVEANEKLFF,TGTGCCAGCAGCGCCCTTGAGGTGGGGGGCGTTGAAGCTAATGAAAAACTGTTTTTT
-,13,TRBJ2-3,-,TRBV5-4,CASSLGQTDTQYF,TGTGCCAGCAGCTTGGGACAGACAGATACGCAGTATTTT
TRBD1,16,TRBJ2-5,-,TRBV10-3,CAISDFGTGSQETQYF,TGTGCCATCAGTGACTTTGGGACAGGGTCTCAAGAGACCCAGTACTTC
TRBD2,17,TRBJ2-2,-,TRBV6-4,CASSGLAGGGNTGELFF,TGTGCCAGCAGCGGACTAGCGGGAGGCGGAAACACCGGGGAGCTGTTTTTT
TRBD1,17,TRBJ2-3,-,TRBV7-9,CASSSSPGQGVGDTQYF,TGTGCCAGCAGCTCATCACCGGGACAGGGGGTCGGAGATACGCAGTATTTT
TRBD1,16,TRBJ1-5,few,TRBV4-1,CASSQLTGDLNQPQHF,TGCGCCAGCAGCCAATTGACAGGGGACCTCAATCAGCCCCAGCATTTT